Each of the 26 T cell receptor beta chains below was sequenced from the same sample in a study of vaccination and CD4 T cells after COVID-19. Noted treatment: roughly nine-day PBMC culture with coronavirus spike peptide pools or control peptides (ViraFEST assay). Cultured CD4+ T-cell DNA underwent Oncomine TCR Beta short-read sequencing. MiXCR was run by TCRdb on the PCR reads, yielding one entry per CDR3 protein. This sample yields about 23,000 distinct CDR3 sequences, of which roughly 44% are seen a single time; about 18% belongs to the top ten. Their cognate antigens are unknown. The specimen was CD4+ T cells from blood, cultured in vitro, collected before SARS-CoV-2 vaccination. Receptors originate from a human donor who received a COVID-19 vaccine.

This clonotype showed up just a few times. V gene TRBV7-8 combines with J gene TRBJ2-7, with 7 bases that match TRBD1. CDR1 and CDR2 from the germline V gene are SGHVS and FQNEAQ. The CDR3 contains 14 residues. Trimming cost V 5 bases and J 1 base; bases outside gene matches: 5. This CDR3 reads CASSTTTGSYEQYF. The CDR3 DNA sequence: TGTGCCAGCAGCACTACGACAGGGTCCTACGAGCAGTACTTC.

This chain joins TRBV29-1 and TRBJ2-1; D is uncertain. V lost 4 bases, J lost 0 bases, and 13 bases lay in between. This CDR3 region has 15 residues. Germline V lookup: CDR1 SQVTM, CDR2 ANQGSEA. The CDR3 DNA sequence: TGCAGCGTTGGGTGGAAGGAGAGCTCCTACAATGAGCAGTTCTTC. The encoded protein is CSVGWKESSYNEQFF.

V usage is TRBV19 and J usage is TRBJ2-7, with D perhaps given as TRBD1 or TRBD2 (5 bases each). The CDR3 runs 15 residues. CDR1 is LNHDA, CDR2 SQIVND, per germline (reference sequence). Trimming stripped 5 bases from V and 4 bases from J, with 18 bases between. The CDR3 DNA sequence: TGTGCCAGTAGTCGATCCGGGACGTTTAGATACGAGCAGTACTTC. It specifies CASSRSGTFRYEQYF.

The genes are TRBV2 and TRBJ2-5; D tentatively fits TRBD1 or TRBD2 (6 bases each). There are 18 residues in the CDR3. CDR1 and CDR2 (germline): SNHLY, FYNNEI. V shed 0 bases and J shed 5 bases, with 22 bases lying between them. CDR3 coding DNA: TGTGCCAGCAGTGAAGCCATCCCATCGGGGGCCAGTCGGGAGACCCAGTACTTC. Translated, it gives CASSEAIPSGASRETQYF.

The V and J genes are TRBV6-5 and TRBJ2-7; D gene unclear. The CDR3 spans 14 residues. The V and J ends lost 2 bases and 4 bases respectively, with 12 bases between them. CDR1 MNHEY and CDR2 SVGAGI come from the germline V gene. The CDR3 protein is CASSYGPTGYEQYF. The DNA for the CDR3 is TGTGCCAGCAGTTACGGCCCTACTGGGTACGAGCAGTACTTC.

The chain couples TRBV7-3 to TRBJ1-5, with 7 bases identical to TRBD1. The CDR3 has 17 residues. Germline V gene sequence: CDR1 SGHTA, CDR2 FQGTGA. V lost 0 bases to trimming and J lost 3 bases; unmatched junction nucleotides: 8. CDR3 nucleotide sequence: TGTGCCAGCAGCTTAACCCCGGGACAGACATTCAATCAGCCCCAGCATTTT. Translated, it gives CASSLTPGQTFNQPQHF.

The chain employs TRBV21-1 and TRBJ2-1; the table calls TRBD2, which could not be checked here. TRBV21-1 is tagged as a pseudogene. The CDR3 has 16 amino acids. The CDR3 nucleotides are TGTGCCAGCAGCAAAGGATCCGCGGGGGGGCAGGGTGAGCAGTTCTTC. This encodes CASSKGSAGGQGEQFF.

This clonotype occurred a few times. The rearrangement joins TRBV30 to TRBJ1-2; 7 positions match TRBD1. Trimming removed 0 bases from V and 7 bases from J; junction bases left unmatched: 8. The V gene's germline CDR1 is GTSNPN and CDR2 SVGIG (reference sequence). This CDR3 contains 14 residues. This chain's CDR3 is CAWSVRGRWVGYTF. The CDR3 DNA reads TGTGCCTGGAGTGTAAGGGGGCGATGGGTTGGCTACACCTTC.

V usage is TRBV7-9 and J usage is TRBJ1-3; unclear D gene. This CDR3 region has 17 residues. Trimming pared 2 bases from V and 0 bases from J, leaving 14 bases between. Germline V gene sequence: CDR1 SEHNR, CDR2 FQNEAQ (reference sequence). In DNA, the CDR3 is TGTGCCAGCAGCTTATCCCTTGACTTTCGCTCTGGAAACACCATATATTTT. This translates into CASSLSLDFRSGNTIYF.

The rearrangement links TRBV20-1 to TRBJ2-7; D assignment may be TRBD1 or TRBD2 (6 bases each). The V end was cut by 2 bases, the J end by 2 bases, with 13 bases between. The CDR3 extends over 14 amino acids. CDR1 is DFQATT, CDR2 SNEGSKA, per germline (reference sequence). This CDR3 reads CSARRRGFAYEQYF. For the CDR3, the DNA is TGCAGTGCTAGACGGAGGGGGTTTGCCTACGAGCAGTACTTC.

The chain combines TRBV7-8 with TRBJ1-6, with D uncertain. The CDR3 is 20 amino acids. Germline V gives CDR1 SGHVS, CDR2 FQNEAQ. Trimming pared 0 bases from V and 0 bases from J, leaving 18 bases between. The DNA for the CDR3 is TGTGCCAGCAGCTTAGCTACGGGGTTTCTTAACCACTCCTATAATTCACCCCTCCACTTT. Translating gives CASSLATGFLNHSYNSPLHF.

This CDR3 is CASSFTGTGATDTQYF. The CDR3 coding sequence is TGCGCCAGCAGCTTTACCGGGACAGGGGCCACAGATACGCAGTATTTT. J is TRBJ2-3 and V is TRBV5-1; 10 positions agree with TRBD1. Germline trimming cut 2 bases from V and 2 bases from J; bases unmatched to any gene: 5. Germline CDR1 SGHRS, CDR2 YFSETQ. The CDR3 extends over 16 amino acids.

This clonotype showed up just a few times. This rearrangement joins TRBV6-1 to TRBJ1-3; tentative D call: TRBD1 (6 bases). This CDR3 has 14 residues. In germline, CDR1 is MNHNS, CDR2 SASEGT. The V and J ends lost 6 bases and 4 bases respectively, with 13 bases between them. CDR3 nucleotide sequence: TGTGCCAGCAGCCCGACAGGTGGCGGAAACACCATATATTTT. It codes for CASSPTGGGNTIYF.

This chain uses TRBV7-2 with TRBJ2-7; TRBD2 aligns across 8 bases. CDR1 SGHTA and CDR2 FQGNSA come from the germline V gene. Trimming cost V 5 bases and J 3 bases; bases outside gene matches: 6. CDR3 length: 14 residues. CDR3 nucleotides: TGTGCCAGCAGCAAGGACGGGACTAGCTACGAGCAGTACTTC. Translation: CASSKDGTSYEQYF.

The genes are TRBV5-1 and TRBJ2-3, with 8 positions matching TRBD2. CDR3 length: 16 residues. The V gene end was trimmed by 0 bases and the J gene end by 6 bases; junction bases not matched to a gene: 9. CDR1 is SGHRS and CDR2 is YFSETQ in the germline V gene. CDR3 protein: CASSLGIREGHDTQYF. The CDR3 bases are TGCGCCAGCAGCTTGGGGATTCGGGAGGGGCACGATACGCAGTATTTT.

This clonotype was seen more than once but under ten times. The chain employs TRBV5-4 and TRBJ2-7, with TRBD1 matching over 9 bases. CDR3 size: 16 residues. The V and J ends lost 4 bases and 1 base, in that order; junction bases with no gene match: 9. The germline V gene has CDR1 SGHNT and CDR2 YYREEE (reference sequence). Here the CDR3 reads CASSPAQGAPSYEQYF. The CDR3 DNA sequence: TGTGCCAGCAGCCCGGCACAGGGGGCCCCTTCCTACGAGCAGTACTTC.

This clonotype is categorized as medium-sized. The gene calls are TRBV19 and TRBJ1-1, with 9 bases identical to TRBD1. Germline trimming cut 5 bases from V and 5 bases from J; bases unmatched to any gene: 12. Germline CDR1 reads LNHDA; CDR2 reads SQIVND (reference sequence). The length of the CDR3 is 16 residues. The CDR3 DNA follows: TGTGCCAGTAGTCACAGGGGGCGCAGGGGAGAGACTGAAGCTTTCTTT. Its protein is CASSHRGRRGETEAFF. The variable domain in full, with the rest retrieved from reference TRBV19 and TRBJ1-1, is DGGITQSPKYLFRKEGQNVTLSCEQNLNHDAMYWYRQDPGQGLRLIYYSQIVNDFQKGDIAEGYSVSREKKESFPLTVTSAQKNPTAFYLCASSHRGRRGETEAFFGQGTRLTVV.

The table lists this clonotype with a count of one. The rearrangement uses TRBV27 and TRBJ2-7, with 9 bases matching TRBD1. This CDR3 region has 14 residues. Germline V gene data show CDR1 as MNHEY and CDR2 as SMNVEV (reference sequence). V trimming: 1 base; J trimming: 3 bases; junction bases outside the gene matches: 1. CDR3 protein: CASSLWTGDYEQYF. The CDR3 nucleotides read TGTGCCAGCAGTTTATGGACAGGGGACTACGAGCAGTACTTC.

The chain has TRBV6-1 and TRBJ2-2; tentatively, D is TRBD1 (8 bases). Between the trimmed V and J ends, which lost 6 bases and 7 bases, there was a span of 15 bases. The V gene's germline CDR1 is MNHNS and CDR2 SASEGT. This CDR3 spans 14 amino acids. The CDR3 sequence is CASRTDREGGELFF. The CDR3 bases are TGTGCCAGCAGGACGGACAGGGAGGGCGGGGAGCTGTTTTTT.

Details on this clonotype: A far larger clone differs by one base, so this is likely a read error. The chain links TRBV2 to TRBJ1-1, with 9 bases fitting TRBD1. CDR3 size: 14 residues. Germline V gene data show CDR1 as SNHLY and CDR2 as FYNNEI. The CDR3 DNA is TGTGCCGGCAGCTTAGGACAGGGGCGGTCTGAAGCTTTCTTT. Translating it yields CAGSLGQGRSEAFF.

This clonotype has just a few counts. The rearrangement links TRBV20-1 to TRBJ1-2; D perhaps matches TRBD1 (6 bases). V was cut by 4 bases and J by 3 bases, with 12 bases left in between. There are 13 residues in the CDR3. Germline V lookup: CDR1 DFQATT, CDR2 SNEGSKA (reference sequence). CDR3 region: CSAKTQGDYGYTF. The DNA for the CDR3 is TGCAGTGCTAAAACACAGGGTGACTATGGCTACACCTTC.

This chain uses TRBV6-1 with TRBJ2-3, with a possible D match to TRBD1 (5 bases). The CDR3 sequence is 14 residues long. Between the trimmed V and J ends, which lost 9 bases and 1 base, there was a span of 14 bases. Germline CDR1 is MNHNS and CDR2 is SASEGT. CDR3 nucleotides: TGTGCCAGTGGGGCAGGAATCCGCACAGATACGCAGTATTTT. This gives the protein CASGAGIRTDTQYF.

This clonotype was recorded a few times. J is TRBJ1-2 and V is TRBV30; D perhaps matches TRBD1 (5 bases). Germline V gene lookup returns CDR1 GTSNPN and CDR2 SVGIG (reference sequence). V lost 1 base, J lost 7 bases, and 10 bases lay in between. CDR3 length: 12 amino acids. In DNA, the CDR3 is TGTGCCTGGAGTGCGGCAAGGGGTGGCTACACCTTC. This encodes CAWSAARGGYTF.

The rearrangement uses TRBV30 and TRBJ1-4; a possible D gene is TRBD1 (5 bases). The CDR3 spans 16 residues. The V gene lost 5 bases and the J gene lost 1 base, with 17 bases spanning the gap. Germline values: CDR1 GTSNPN, CDR2 SVGIG (reference sequence). The chain's CDR3 is CAWASGGSITNEKLFF. The CDR3, as DNA: TGTGCCTGGGCCTCCGGGGGGTCGATAACTAATGAAAAACTGTTTTTT.

This clonotype was counted only a few times. Here the CDR3 DNA reads TGTGCCAGCAGCTTGGGGCCGGACAGAACGGATGCCACCATATATTTT. Its protein product is CASSLGPDRTDATIYF. The chain has TRBV5-4 and TRBJ1-3; a weak D match, TRBD1 (6 bases). From germline, CDR1 is SGHNT and CDR2 YYREEE (reference sequence). There are 16 residues in the CDR3. Trimming took off 0 bases at V and 9 bases at J, with 19 bases between the two ends.

The chain uses TRBV19 and TRBJ1-5; tentatively, D is TRBD1 (5 bases). The germline gives CDR1 LNHDA, CDR2 SQIVND (reference sequence). The CDR3 loop spans 19 amino acids. Trimming pared 5 bases from V and 0 bases from J, leaving 23 bases between. The chain's CDR3 is CASSSPYGGVGYSNQPQHF. CDR3 nucleotide sequence: TGTGCCAGTAGTTCGCCTTATGGGGGTGTCGGCTATAGCAATCAGCCCCAGCATTTT.